This passage covers 20 T cell receptor beta chains from one sample sequenced in a study of vaccination and CD4 T cells after COVID-19. The assay that was used to sequence DNA from cultured CD4+ T cells was the Oncomine TCR Beta short-read assay. One entry per CDR3 protein, called by TCRdb with MiXCR from the PCR reads. Among about 13,000 distinct CDR3 sequences, about 25% were seen once, and the ten largest hold about 29%. Regarding treatment: roughly nine-day PBMC culture with coronavirus spike peptide pools or control peptides (ViraFEST assay). Their recognized antigens are unknown. Sample: CD4+ T cells from blood, cultured in vitro, taken before SARS-CoV-2 vaccination. The receptors were sampled from a human donor who received a COVID-19 vaccine.

This chain uses TRBV30 with TRBJ1-2; no clear D gene. The CDR3 is 11 amino acids. Germline V gene lookup returns CDR1 GTSNPN and CDR2 SVGIG (reference sequence). Trimming pared 0 bases from V and 5 bases from J, leaving 4 bases between. The CDR3 sequence: CAWSVGYGYTF. CDR3 coding DNA: TGTGCCTGGAGTGTGGGTTATGGCTACACCTTC.

CDR3: CASSTAGGNNQPQHF. The CDR3 DNA sequence: TGTGCCAGCAGTACCGCGGGGGGGAACAATCAGCCCCAGCATTTT. The V gene is TRBV12-3 or TRBV12-4, the J gene TRBJ1-5, with a possible D match to TRBD1 (5 bases). This CDR3 region has 15 residues. V was shortened by 5 bases and J by 3 bases, with 14 bases between the two germline ends.

The CDR3 DNA sequence: TGTGCCAGTAGCCAGAAGGGGGCGCTGAACACTGAAGCTTTCTTT. It yields the protein CASSQKGALNTEAFF. The chain is built from TRBV19 and TRBJ1-1, with 7 bases fitting TRBD1. V was pared by 6 bases and J by 0 bases, with 7 bases of the junction left unmatched. Germline values: CDR1 LNHDA, CDR2 SQIVND (reference sequence). The CDR3 length is 15 residues.

V and J are TRBV20-1 and TRBJ2-7; TRBD2 matches 14 bases. The germline V gene has CDR1 DFQATT and CDR2 SNEGSKA (reference sequence). The CDR3 spans 19 residues. J was trimmed by 5 bases and V by 3 bases; bases with no gene match: 18. The CDR3 DNA is TGCAGTGCTAGTCGGGGGAGACTAGCGGGGGGGCAGGGCCTCCACGAGCAGTACTTC. It codes for CSASRGRLAGGQGLHEQYF.

The chain recombines TRBV6-1 with TRBJ2-5; TRBD2 aligns across 7 bases. The J segment lost 0 bases and the V segment lost 6 bases, leaving 10 bases of the junction unmatched. This CDR3 comprises 16 residues. CDR1 MNHNS and CDR2 SASEGT come from the germline V gene. The CDR3 protein is CASSPSLAVYQETQYF. CDR3 nucleotides: TGTGCCAGCAGCCCCTCGCTAGCGGTGTACCAAGAGACCCAGTACTTC.

The chain carries TRBV10-2 and TRBJ2-1; 7 bases align to TRBD2. CDR1 and CDR2 from the germline V gene are WSHSY and SAAADI. The CDR3 length is 14 residues. Trimming at V came to 5 bases and at J to 8 bases, leaving 9 bases not matched to a gene. The CDR3 region is CASSRGVVLDEQFF. The CDR3 DNA follows: TGCGCCAGCAGTCGGGGGGTCGTTTTGGATGAGCAGTTCTTC.

The gene calls are TRBV7-9 and TRBJ2-3; 7 bases align to TRBD1. Germline trimming cut 6 bases from V and 5 bases from J; bases unmatched to any gene: 11. The CDR3 is 15 amino acids. Germline CDR1 SEHNR, CDR2 FQNEAQ (reference sequence). For the CDR3, the DNA is TGTGCCAGCAGAAAACAGGGGACAGTAGGAGATACGCAGTATTTT. Translated: CASRKQGTVGDTQYF. Supplemented by reference TRBV7-9 and TRBJ2-3, the full variable domain reads DTGVSQNPRHKITKRGQNVTFRCDPISEHNRLYWYRQTLGQGPEFLTYFQNEAQLEKSRLLSDRFSAERPKGSFSTLEIQRTEQGDSAMYLCASRKQGTVGDTQYFGPGTRLTVL.

The chain carries TRBV12-3 or TRBV12-4 and TRBJ2-5, with 12 bases identical to TRBD2. V trimming: 4 bases; J trimming: 4 bases; junction bases outside the gene matches: 7. This CDR3 has 16 amino acids. DNA of the CDR3: TGTGCCAGCAGTTCGGGAACTAGCGGGGGGAGAGAGACCCAGTACTTC. This gives the protein CASSSGTSGGRETQYF.

About this clonotype: A much larger clone differs from this one at a single base, so this may be a read error. V and J are TRBV20-1 and TRBJ1-2; possibly TRBD1 for D (5 bases). The CDR3 is 13 residues long. The V end was cut by 3 bases, the J end by 0 bases, with 8 bases between. Germline V gives CDR1 DFQATT, CDR2 SNEGSKA (reference sequence). The CDR3 sequence is CSARRDANYGYTF. As DNA, the CDR3 is TGCAGTGCTAGGAGGGACGCTAACTATGGCTACACCTTC.

The table lists this clonotype with a few counts. This chain joins TRBV6-2 or TRBV6-3 and TRBJ2-7; 8 bases align to TRBD2. The germline gives CDR1 MNHEY, CDR2 SVGEGT. CDR3 size: 16 residues. V lost 5 bases, J lost 4 bases, and 13 bases stayed unmatched. The CDR3 is CASSTNSIAGTYEQYF. DNA of the CDR3: TGTGCCAGCAGTACAAATTCTATAGCGGGGACGTACGAGCAGTACTTC.

This chain uses TRBV4-1 with TRBJ2-2, with 9 bases fitting TRBD2. Trimming removed 0 bases from V and 4 bases from J; junction bases left unmatched: 3. In germline, CDR1 is MGHRA, CDR2 YSYEKL. The length of the CDR3 is 16 residues. CDR3 bases: TGCGCCAGCAGCCAAGAGAGGCGGGGGGGCACCGGGGAGCTGTTTTTT. Translated, it gives CASSQERRGGTGELFF.

This clonotype was detected a few times. The J gene is TRBJ2-5, the V gene TRBV6-1; D is unresolved. Trimming removed 6 bases from V and 1 base from J, with 9 bases in between. The CDR3 totals 13 residues. In germline, CDR1 is MNHNS, CDR2 SASEGT. CDR3 protein: CASRGIGQETQYF. CDR3 coding DNA: TGTGCCAGCAGGGGGATTGGCCAAGAGACCCAGTACTTC.

This chain connects TRBV2 to TRBJ2-6, with D tentatively TRBD1 (5 bases). The CDR3 totals 14 residues. CDR1 is SNHLY and CDR2 is FYNNEI in the germline V gene. Trimming pared 7 bases from V and 4 bases from J, leaving 11 bases between. The CDR3 DNA reads TGTGCCAGCAATAGGGGTTCCGGGGCCAACGTCCTGACTTTC. It encodes CASNRGSGANVLTF.

The gene calls are TRBV10-3 and TRBJ1-5; maybe TRBD1 (5 bases). CDR3 size: 15 residues. Germline V CDR1 and CDR2: ENHRY, SYGVKD. The V end was cut by 4 bases, the J end by 0 bases, with 10 bases between. CDR3 amino acids: CAISGPGDSNQPQHF. DNA of the CDR3: TGTGCCATCAGTGGGCCGGGGGATAGCAATCAGCCCCAGCATTTT.

In its sample, this clonotype ranks as medium-sized. The chain combines TRBV19 with TRBJ1-5, with D unclear. This CDR3 has 15 amino acids. CDR1 is LNHDA, CDR2 SQIVND, per germline (reference sequence). V lost 6 bases to trimming and J lost 5 bases, with 17 bases between them. The CDR3 region has the DNA TGTGCCAGTAGGGCGGCAGCCATACCTCATCAGCCCCAGCATTTT. This codes for CASRAAAIPHQPQHF.

This clonotype is medium-sized (0.01 to 0.1%) by share. This chain links TRBV25-1 with TRBJ2-2; D unresolved. V shed 4 bases and J shed 0 bases, with 6 bases lying between them. The CDR3 consists of 14 residues. Germline CDR1 and CDR2: MGHDK and SYGVNS. The CDR3 coding sequence is TGTGCCAGCAGTGTGACACCGAACACCGGGGAGCTGTTTTTT. It specifies CASSVTPNTGELFF.

This clonotype was counted a few times. V gene TRBV6-1 combines with J gene TRBJ2-5, with D possibly being TRBD1 (6 bases). Trimming shortened V by 8 bases and J by 1 base, and 8 bases separated the two germline ends. The germline CDR1 and CDR2 sequences are MNHNS and SASEGT. This CDR3 spans 12 amino acids. The CDR3 protein is CASHRAQETQYF. As DNA, the CDR3 is TGTGCCAGCCACAGGGCCCAAGAGACCCAGTACTTC.

A few counts support this clonotype. The chain carries TRBV19 and TRBJ1-3, with D perhaps TRBD1 (6 bases). Trimming cost V 5 bases and J 1 base, with 12 bases left between them. From germline, CDR1 is LNHDA and CDR2 SQIVND (reference sequence). The length of the CDR3 is 15 residues. CDR3 amino acids: CASSFLTGSGNTIYF. CDR3 coding DNA: TGTGCCAGTAGTTTCCTGACAGGATCTGGAAACACCATATATTTT.

This chain links TRBV12-3 or TRBV12-4 with TRBJ2-7; D gene uncertain. Trimming removed 3 bases from V and 2 bases from J, with 5 bases in between. The CDR3 totals 12 residues. This CDR3 reads CASSFGPYEQYF. CDR3 DNA: TGTGCCAGCAGTTTTGGACCCTACGAGCAGTACTTC.

This chain connects TRBV12-3 or TRBV12-4 to TRBJ1-5; D gene unclear. V dropped 0 bases and J dropped 7 bases, with 10 bases sitting between them. The CDR3 runs to 14 residues. In DNA form, the CDR3 reads TGTGCCAGCAGTTTAGCGTTATTAAGGCAGCCCCAGCATTTT. Translation: CASSLALLRQPQHF.